Detailed here is one T cell receptor beta chain. It has no known antigen specificity. The record has no base qualities; no much larger clone is one base away. The sample comes from a study of technical replicates of blood from a few donors (dated by TCRdb to about 2017). The germline V gene specifies MNHEY as CDR1 and SVGAGI as CDR2. Counted from cysteine to phenylalanine, this CDR3 has 15 amino acids. The only DNA kept is the CDR3, 45 bases in frame from the first base. V gives up 0 bases and J gives up 7 bases, and the segment between their germline ends measures 13 bases. Library creation used the immunoSEQ multiplex PCR assay. The source is immuneACCESS, and TCRdb retained only in-frame sequences with V and J called. Part of the clones is not carried over; for the studies checked, unresolved V genes explain less than half of this, and the remainder is unexplained. The sample table records over 55,000 clones; about 89% of these occur just once. The ten largest account for about 5% of the sample.

This clonotype was obtained from a human donor in good health. Some clones in this sample may be carry-over from other donors' samples. Specimen: PBMCs. The receptor chain draws on TRBV6-5 and TRBJ1-3; no D gene call is confident. This receptor carries the CDR3 CASSYSKISVNTIYF. The sequenced DNA: TGTGCCAGCAGTTACTCGAAAATCTCGGTCAACACCATATATTTT.